These 12 T cell receptor beta chains were all obtained from the same sample, sequenced in a study of quantifying T cell responses using KT2 cells. About the research overall: cDNA was made from DNase-treated RNA using alpha and beta constant primers.

Each cDNA got a UMI-containing oligo ligated at its 3' end. An equimolar mix of RC1.1 and RC1.2 primed the beta chain across TRBC1 and TRBC2. TCRdb called the UMI-ligation and nested PCR reads again in MiXCR, with one record for every CDR3 protein. Here the sample spans approximately 57,000 distinct CDR3 sequences, approximately 13% being singletons. Sequences were obtained from PBMCs spiked with cells of the T cell clone KT2. These receptors originate from a human donor.

This clonotype was seen a single time. This may come from a read error, since a much larger clone is one base off. The rearrangement joins TRBV29-1 to TRBJ2-3, with unresolved D. V gave up 8 bases and J gave up 9 bases, with 18 bases separating them. The CDR3 sequence is 12 residues long. CDR1 is SQVTM, CDR2 ANQGSEA, per germline. CDR3 in DNA: TGCAGCTCCCTTTCCCCTAATAACACGCAGTATTTT. Protein: CSSLSPNNTQYF.

This clonotype was seen more than once but under ten times. The chain joins TRBV6-5 to TRBJ2-6; D is uncertain. The length of the CDR3 is 14 residues. CDR1 and CDR2 (germline): MNHEY, SVGAGI. Trimming removed 5 bases at V and 4 bases at J, with 9 bases between. CDR3 sequence (DNA): TGTGCCAGCAGTACGTACGCGGGGGCCAACGTCCTGACTTTC. This translates into CASSTYAGANVLTF.

This clonotype turned up a few times. The chain has TRBV5-1 and TRBJ2-5; D is possibly TRBD2 (6 bases). V dropped 6 bases and J dropped 2 bases, with 17 bases sitting between them. The germline gives CDR1 SGHRS, CDR2 YFSETQ. The CDR3 runs to 15 residues. The CDR3 nucleotides read TGCGCCAGCAACGCTCTCTCGGCGGGACAAGAGACCCAGTACTTC. Protein product: CASNALSAGQETQYF.

This sequence joins TRBV29-1 and TRBJ1-1; D is perhaps TRBD1 (5 bases). This CDR3 is built from 13 residues. Trimming cost V 5 bases and J 1 base, with 11 bases left between them. Germline V gene sequence: CDR1 SQVTM, CDR2 ANQGSEA. The CDR3 sequence is CSVYRDGNTEAFF. Here the CDR3 DNA reads TGCAGCGTTTACCGGGACGGGAACACTGAAGCTTTCTTT.

This clonotype was counted many times. The chain is built from TRBV5-6 and TRBJ1-2; 10 bases fit TRBD1. The CDR3 length is 15 residues. Germline trimming cut 6 bases from V and 8 bases from J; bases unmatched to any gene: 13. CDR1 and CDR2 (germline): SGHDT, YYEEEE. The CDR3 nucleotides read TGTGCCAGCACCCGGGACAGGGGAGAATGGGTCGGCTACACCTTC. It yields the protein CASTRDRGEWVGYTF.

The genes are TRBV6-1 and TRBJ2-1, with D uncertain. The CDR3 totals 12 residues. CDR1 MNHNS and CDR2 SASEGT come from the germline V gene. V lost 6 bases to trimming and J lost 3 bases, with 6 bases between them. Here the CDR3 reads CASRRNYNEQFF. For the CDR3, the DNA is TGTGCCAGCAGAAGGAACTACAATGAGCAGTTCTTC.

This clonotype was found many times. V is TRBV28 and J is TRBJ1-1; TRBD1 is a possible D gene (5 bases). CDR3 length: 10 residues. V was shortened by 6 bases and J by 13 bases, with 12 bases between the two germline ends. The V gene's germline CDR1 is MDHEN and CDR2 SYDVKM. The DNA of the CDR3 is TGTGCCAGCAGAGGGGACGAGGTTTTCTTT. This codes for CASRGDEVFF. The entire variable domain, with the rest obtained from reference TRBV28 and TRBJ1-1, is as follows: DVKVTQSSRYLVKRTGEKVFLECVQDMDHENMFWYRQDPGLGLRLIYFSYDVKMKEKGDIPEGYSVSREKKERFSLILESASTNQTSMYLCASRGDEVFFGQGTRLTVV.

V is TRBV7-2 and J is TRBJ2-7; D is unclear. There are 15 residues in the CDR3. V lost 3 bases and J lost 0, with 12 bases in between. CDR1 is SGHTA, CDR2 FQGNSA, per germline. CDR3 DNA: TGTGCCAGCAGCTTGTCCGTTACGAGCTCCTACGAGCAGTACTTC. It codes for CASSLSVTSSYEQYF.

The chain joins TRBV5-5 to TRBJ2-7, with D possibly TRBD1 on 5 matching bases. Per germline, CDR1 SGHKS and CDR2 YYEKEE (reference sequence). The V end lost 0 bases, the J end lost 2 bases, and 9 bases lay between the germline ends. The CDR3 consists of 14 residues. The CDR3 coding sequence is TGTGCCAGCAGCTTGGCTAGGGGCCCCTACGAGCAGTACTTC. This codes for CASSLARGPYEQYF.

The chain is built from TRBV9 and TRBJ2-5; tentative D call: TRBD2 (6 bases). The CDR3 spans 14 residues. Between the trimmed V and J ends, which lost 2 bases and 4 bases, there was a span of 12 bases. Germline values: CDR1 SGDLS, CDR2 YYNGEE. CDR3 protein: CASSVTSSTETQYF. The CDR3 nucleotides read TGTGCCAGCAGCGTCACTAGCTCCACAGAGACCCAGTACTTC. The whole variable domain, remainder taken from reference TRBV9 and TRBJ2-5, is DSGVTQTPKHLITATGQRVTLRCSPRSGDLSVYWYQQSLDQGLQFLIQYYNGEERAKGNILERFSAQQFPDLHSELNLSSLELGDSALYFCASSVTSSTETQYFGPGTRLLVL.

The chain couples TRBV12-3 or TRBV12-4 to TRBJ1-4; 7 positions match TRBD1. J lost 9 bases, V lost 0 bases, and 10 bases had no gene match. This CDR3 region has 16 residues. The chain's CDR3 is CASSLAVTGSSQKLFF. CDR3 sequence (DNA): TGTGCCAGCAGTTTAGCGGTGACAGGGTCTAGTCAAAAACTGTTTTTT.

Many counts were recorded for this clonotype. This chain connects TRBV12-3 or TRBV12-4 to TRBJ2-7; D is uncertain. The CDR3 extends over 12 amino acids. Trimming cost V 5 bases and J 0 bases, with 5 bases left between them. For the CDR3, the DNA is TGTGCCAGCAGTGATCGCTCCTACGAGCAGTACTTC. This codes for CASSDRSYEQYF.